The present entry profiles one T cell receptor (beta chain) with its context. This entry belongs to a study of blood T cell repertoires in COVID-19. About the study: Acute-phase and convalescent COVID-19 samples originated in the United States, Italy and Spain. PBMCs, B-cell-depleted T cells, or T cells provided the cDNA or gDNA that made up the material.

Under the authors' procedure: Scientists estimated how many nucleated cells there were by amplifying reference gene primers. Profiling relied on immunoSEQ multiplex PCR, and the TCRdb table lists in-frame clones only, not all of them. V and J calls and clone size are given by that table; D and trimming were obtained from the DNA. Here the sample spans about 82,000 clones, about 80% being singletons. CDR3 length equals 13 residues. The germline V gene encodes CDR1 SGHDT and CDR2 YYEEEE. V dropped 4 bases and J dropped 5 bases, with 10 bases sitting between them. The sample consisted of peripheral blood. The receptor comes from a woman aged 40-49 years with active or convalescent COVID-19. The chain is built from TRBV5-6 and TRBJ2-4, with D perhaps matching TRBD1 (6 bases). CDR3: CASSLGQQNIQYF. For the CDR3, the DNA is TGTGCCAGCAGCCTCGGACAGCAAAACATTCAGTACTTC.